This T cell receptor beta chain was observed in a study of cytomegalovirus exposure and HLA in healthy donors. Study-level background: 81% of several hundred genotyped donors fell in the Caucasian-associated ancestry cluster. Study-wide points: Certain sequence variants were highly shared and formed a cluster, and this cluster was likely a sequencing artifact. At a 0.05 false discovery rate, a later analysis found around 15,000 TCR beta sequences to be associated with HLA alleles. Most TCR sequences were seen very rarely across donors, but some public TCRs occurred in many.

About this clone itself: Antigen unknown.

Vbeta (60) and Jbeta (13) primers were used in the PCR. The assay was immunoSEQ multiplex PCR, and TCRdb's table has in-frame clones only and misses some. Of about 67,000 clones in the sample, 75% to 90% were seen once. Germline CDR1 reads MNHEY; CDR2 reads SVGAGI. Between the trimmed V and J ends, which lost 6 bases and 3 bases, there was a span of 6 bases. CDR3 size: 11 residues. Sequencing was carried out using PBMCs. This clonotype was obtained from a woman under 40 in good health and CMV-seropositive. The chain carries TRBV6-5 and TRBJ2-7; a possible D gene is TRBD2 (5 bases). The CDR3, as DNA: TGTGCCAGCAGGGGAGACTACGAGCAGTACTTC. This sequence encodes CASRGDYEQYF.